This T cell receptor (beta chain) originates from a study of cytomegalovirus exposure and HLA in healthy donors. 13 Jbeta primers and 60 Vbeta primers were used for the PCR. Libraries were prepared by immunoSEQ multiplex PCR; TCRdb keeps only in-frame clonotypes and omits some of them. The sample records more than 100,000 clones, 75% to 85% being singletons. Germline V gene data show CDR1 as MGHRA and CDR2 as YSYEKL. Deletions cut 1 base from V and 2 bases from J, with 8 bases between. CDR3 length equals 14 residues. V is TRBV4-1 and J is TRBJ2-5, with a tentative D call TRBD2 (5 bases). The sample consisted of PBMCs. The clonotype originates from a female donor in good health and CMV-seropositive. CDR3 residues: CASSQARVQETQYF. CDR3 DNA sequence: TGCGCCAGCAGCCAAGCGCGGGTGCAAGAGACCCAGTACTTC.